The TCR beta chain described here comes from a study of identifying expanded T cells in peripheral blood. The study, taken as a whole, reports: Two-week clone count variance significantly increased as total template count grew. Differentially abundant clones: 0.95 to 1.5 between replicates, 16.4 at approximately 14 days, 19 to 20 at four.

The assay was immunoSEQ multiplex PCR, and TCRdb's table has in-frame clones only and misses some. The table has under 100,000 clones, approximately 84% seen once. Deletions cut 8 bases from V and 2 bases from J, with 17 bases between. The V gene's germline CDR1 is SGHKS and CDR2 YYEKEE (reference sequence). The CDR3 length is 16 residues. The sample holds one count of this clone. Its target is not known. Healthy donors had no documented immune events, such as infections, while sampled. The sequence was collected from a person aged 18 to 70 in good health. The rearrangement uses TRBV5-5 and TRBJ2-6, with TRBD2 as a possible D gene (6 bases). What was sequenced was blood. DNA for the CDR3: TGTGCCAGTACCCGGGACGGGGGAACTGGGGCCAACGTCCTGACTTTC. This codes for CASTRDGGTGANVLTF.